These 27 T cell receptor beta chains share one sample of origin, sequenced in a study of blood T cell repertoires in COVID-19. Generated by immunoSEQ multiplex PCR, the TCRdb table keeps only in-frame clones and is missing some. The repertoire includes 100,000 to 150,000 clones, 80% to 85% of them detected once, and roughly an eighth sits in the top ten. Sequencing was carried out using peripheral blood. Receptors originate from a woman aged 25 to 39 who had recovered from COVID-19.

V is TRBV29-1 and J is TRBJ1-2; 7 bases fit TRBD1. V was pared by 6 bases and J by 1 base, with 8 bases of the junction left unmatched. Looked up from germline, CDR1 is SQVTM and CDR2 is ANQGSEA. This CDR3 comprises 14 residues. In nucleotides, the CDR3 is TGCAGCGTCCCGCGGGACAGCATTAACTATGGCTACACCTTC. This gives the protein CSVPRDSINYGYTF.

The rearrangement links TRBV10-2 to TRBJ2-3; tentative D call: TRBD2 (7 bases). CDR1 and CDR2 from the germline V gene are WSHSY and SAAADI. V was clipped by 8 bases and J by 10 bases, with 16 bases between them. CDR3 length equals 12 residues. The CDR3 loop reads CASLGGEGAQYF. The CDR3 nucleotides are TGCGCCAGCCTTGGGGGGGAGGGGGCGCAGTATTTT.

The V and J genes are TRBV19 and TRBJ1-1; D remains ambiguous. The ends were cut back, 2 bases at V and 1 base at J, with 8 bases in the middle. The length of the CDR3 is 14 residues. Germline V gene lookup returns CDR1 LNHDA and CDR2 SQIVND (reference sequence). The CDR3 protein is CASSIRVENTEAFF. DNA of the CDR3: TGTGCCAGTAGTATACGGGTTGAGAACACTGAAGCTTTCTTT.

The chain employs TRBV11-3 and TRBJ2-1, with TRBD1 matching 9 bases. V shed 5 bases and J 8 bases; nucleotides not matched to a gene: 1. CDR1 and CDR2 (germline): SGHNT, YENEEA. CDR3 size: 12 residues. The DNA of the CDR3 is TGTGCCAGCAGCCGGACAGGGGATGAGCAGTTCTTC. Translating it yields CASSRTGDEQFF.

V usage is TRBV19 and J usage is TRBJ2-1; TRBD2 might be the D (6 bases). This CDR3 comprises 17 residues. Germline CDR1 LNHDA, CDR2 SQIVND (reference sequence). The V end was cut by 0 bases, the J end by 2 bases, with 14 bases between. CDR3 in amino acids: CASSIDSASAPYNEQFF. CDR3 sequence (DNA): TGTGCCAGTAGTATAGATTCGGCTAGCGCACCCTACAATGAGCAGTTCTTC.

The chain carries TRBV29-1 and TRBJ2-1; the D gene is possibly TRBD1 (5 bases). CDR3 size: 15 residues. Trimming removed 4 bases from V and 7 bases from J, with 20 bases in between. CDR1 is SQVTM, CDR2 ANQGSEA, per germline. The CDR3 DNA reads TGCAGCGTTGTTCGTTTTTGGGCCTCAGGGAATGAGCAGTTCTTC. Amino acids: CSVVRFWASGNEQFF.

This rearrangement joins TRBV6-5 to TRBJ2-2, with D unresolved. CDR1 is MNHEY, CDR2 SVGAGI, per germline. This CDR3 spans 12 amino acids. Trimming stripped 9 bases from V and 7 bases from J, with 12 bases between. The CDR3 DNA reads TGTGCCAGTCGCCAGGCAGGCGGGGAGCTGTTTTTT. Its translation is CASRQAGGELFF.

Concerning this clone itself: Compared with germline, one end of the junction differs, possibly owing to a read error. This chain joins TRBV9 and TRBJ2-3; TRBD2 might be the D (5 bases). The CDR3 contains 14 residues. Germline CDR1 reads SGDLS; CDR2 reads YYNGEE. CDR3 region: CASGVGVGTDTQYF. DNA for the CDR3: TGTGCCAGCGGCGTCGGGGTGGGCACAGATACGCAGTATTTT.

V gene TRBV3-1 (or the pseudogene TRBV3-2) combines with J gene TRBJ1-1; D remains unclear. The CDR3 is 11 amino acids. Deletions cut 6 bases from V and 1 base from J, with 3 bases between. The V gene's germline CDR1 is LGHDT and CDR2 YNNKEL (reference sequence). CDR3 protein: CASSKNTEAFF. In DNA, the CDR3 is TGTGCCAGCAGTAAGAACACTGAAGCTTTCTTT.

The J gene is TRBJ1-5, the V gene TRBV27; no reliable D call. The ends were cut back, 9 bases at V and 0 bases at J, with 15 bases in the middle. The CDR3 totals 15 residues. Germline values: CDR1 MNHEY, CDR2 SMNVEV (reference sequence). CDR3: CASSEQIYSNQPQHF. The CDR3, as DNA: TGTGCCAGTAGTGAACAGATCTATAGCAATCAGCCCCAGCATTTT.

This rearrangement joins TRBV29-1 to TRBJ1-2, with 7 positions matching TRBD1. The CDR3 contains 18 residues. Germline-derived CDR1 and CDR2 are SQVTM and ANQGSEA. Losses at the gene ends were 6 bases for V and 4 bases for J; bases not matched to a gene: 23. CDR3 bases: TGCAGCGTCGGACCCAGGGGAACAACAGGGGATAGTGCCTATGGCTACACCTTC. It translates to CSVGPRGTTGDSAYGYTF.

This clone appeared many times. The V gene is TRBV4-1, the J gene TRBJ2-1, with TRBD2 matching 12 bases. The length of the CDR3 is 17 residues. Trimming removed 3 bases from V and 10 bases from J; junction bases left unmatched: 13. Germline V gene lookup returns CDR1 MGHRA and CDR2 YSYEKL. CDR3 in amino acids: CASSQELAGGIEREQFF. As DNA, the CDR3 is TGCGCCAGCAGCCAGGAACTAGCGGGAGGAATCGAGCGGGAGCAGTTCTTC.

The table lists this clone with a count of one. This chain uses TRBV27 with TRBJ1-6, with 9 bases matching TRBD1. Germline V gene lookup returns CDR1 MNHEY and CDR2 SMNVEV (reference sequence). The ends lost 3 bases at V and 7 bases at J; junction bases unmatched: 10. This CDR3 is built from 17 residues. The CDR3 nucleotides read TGTGCCAGCAGTTTTTCCCCCCCGACAGGGGGAAATTCACCCCTCCACTTT. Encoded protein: CASSFSPPTGGNSPLHF.

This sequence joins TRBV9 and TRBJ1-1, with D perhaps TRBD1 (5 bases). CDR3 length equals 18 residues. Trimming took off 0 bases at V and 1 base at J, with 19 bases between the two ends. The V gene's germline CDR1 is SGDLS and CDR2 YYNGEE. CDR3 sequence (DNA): TGTGCCAGCAGCGTAGATCTCGGGGGAGGTGTGGCGAACACTGAAGCTTTCTTT. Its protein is CASSVDLGGGVANTEAFF. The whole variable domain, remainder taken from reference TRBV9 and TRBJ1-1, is DSGVTQTPKHLITATGQRVTLRCSPRSGDLSVYWYQQSLDQGLQFLIQYYNGEERAKGNILERFSAQQFPDLHSELNLSSLELGDSALYFCASSVDLGGGVANTEAFFGQGTRLTVV.

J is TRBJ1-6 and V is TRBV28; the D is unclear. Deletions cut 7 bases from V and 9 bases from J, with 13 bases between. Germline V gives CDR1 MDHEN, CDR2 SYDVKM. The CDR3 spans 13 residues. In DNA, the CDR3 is TGTGCCAGCACCCCACAGTCCCTTTCACCCCTCCACTTT. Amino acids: CASTPQSLSPLHF.

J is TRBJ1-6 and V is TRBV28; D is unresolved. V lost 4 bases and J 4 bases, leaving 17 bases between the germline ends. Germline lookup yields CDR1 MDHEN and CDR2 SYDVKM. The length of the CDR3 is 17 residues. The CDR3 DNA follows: TGTGCCAGCAGTTGGACTGGGGATTGGTTATATAATTCACCCCTCCACTTT. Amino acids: CASSWTGDWLYNSPLHF. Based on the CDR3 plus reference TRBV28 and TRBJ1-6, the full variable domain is DVKVTQSSRYLVKRTGEKVFLECVQDMDHENMFWYRQDPGLGLRLIYFSYDVKMKEKGDIPEGYSVSREKKERFSLILESASTNQTSMYLCASSWTGDWLYNSPLHFGNGTRLTVT.

CDR3 protein: CASSLAGGQGIYGYTF. The CDR3 DNA follows: TGTGCCAGCAGCTTGGCAGGGGGGCAGGGGATCTATGGCTACACCTTC. V and J are TRBV5-6 and TRBJ1-2; 7 bases map to TRBD1. Germline CDR1 is SGHDT and CDR2 is YYEEEE. The CDR3 contains 16 residues. After removal of 0 bases from V and 4 bases from J, the junction contained 9 bases not matched to a gene. Full variable domain (remainder filled in from reference TRBV5-6 and TRBJ1-2): DAGVTQSPTHLIKTRGQQVTLRCSPKSGHDTVSWYQQALGQGPQFIFQYYEEEERQRGNFPDRFSGHQFPNYSSELNVNALLLGDSALYLCASSLAGGQGIYGYTFGSGTRLTVV.

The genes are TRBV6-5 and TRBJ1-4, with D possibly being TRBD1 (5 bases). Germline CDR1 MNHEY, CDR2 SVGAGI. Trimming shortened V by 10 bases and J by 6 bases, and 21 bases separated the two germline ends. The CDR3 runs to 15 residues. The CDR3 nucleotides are TGTGCCACCAGGGCAGTCGGGGAGGGGCATGAAAAACTGTTTTTT. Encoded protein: CATRAVGEGHEKLFF.

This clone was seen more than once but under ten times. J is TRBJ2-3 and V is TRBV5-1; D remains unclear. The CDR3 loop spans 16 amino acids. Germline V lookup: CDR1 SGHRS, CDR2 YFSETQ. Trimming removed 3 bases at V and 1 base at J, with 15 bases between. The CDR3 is CASSSSTVVGTDTQYF. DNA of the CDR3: TGCGCCAGCAGCTCCAGCACAGTTGTCGGCACAGATACGCAGTATTTT.

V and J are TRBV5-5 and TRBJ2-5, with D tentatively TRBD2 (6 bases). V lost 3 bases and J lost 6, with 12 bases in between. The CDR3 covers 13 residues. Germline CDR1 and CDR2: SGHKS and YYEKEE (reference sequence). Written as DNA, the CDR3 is TGTGCCAGCAGCTCCGATCGGGAGAAGACCCAGTACTTC. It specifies CASSSDREKTQYF.

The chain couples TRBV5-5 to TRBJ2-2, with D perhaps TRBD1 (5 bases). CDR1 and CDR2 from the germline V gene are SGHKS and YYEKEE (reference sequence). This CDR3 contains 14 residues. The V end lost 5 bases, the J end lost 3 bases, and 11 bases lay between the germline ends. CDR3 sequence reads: CASRLTGDTGELFF. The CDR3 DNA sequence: TGTGCCAGCAGGTTAACAGGTGACACCGGGGAGCTGTTTTTT.

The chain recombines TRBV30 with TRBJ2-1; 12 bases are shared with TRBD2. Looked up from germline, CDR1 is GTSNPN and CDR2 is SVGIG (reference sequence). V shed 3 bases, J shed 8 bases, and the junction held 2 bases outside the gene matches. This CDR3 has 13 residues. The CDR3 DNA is TGTGCCTGGAGACTAGCGGGGGGAGATGAGCAGTTCTTC. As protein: CAWRLAGGDEQFF. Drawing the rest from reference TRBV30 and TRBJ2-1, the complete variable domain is SQTIHQWPATLVQPVGSPLSLECTVEGTSNPNLYWYRQAAGRGLQLLFYSVGIGQISSEVPQNLSASRPQDRQFILSSKKLLLSDSGFYLCAWRLAGGDEQFFGPGTRLTVL.

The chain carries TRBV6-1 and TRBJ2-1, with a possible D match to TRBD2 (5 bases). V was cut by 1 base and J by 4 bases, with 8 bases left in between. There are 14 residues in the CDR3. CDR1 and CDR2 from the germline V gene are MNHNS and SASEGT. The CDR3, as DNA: TGTGCCAGCAGTGAAGGCGGGTTATACAATGAGCAGTTCTTC. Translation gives CASSEGGLYNEQFF.

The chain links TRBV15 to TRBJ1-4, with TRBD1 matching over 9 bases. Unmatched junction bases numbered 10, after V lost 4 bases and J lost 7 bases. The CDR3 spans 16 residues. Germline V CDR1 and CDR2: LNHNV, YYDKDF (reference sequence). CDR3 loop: CATSTGTGRGTEKLFF. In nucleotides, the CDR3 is TGTGCCACCAGCACCGGGACAGGGCGGGGGACTGAAAAACTGTTTTTT.

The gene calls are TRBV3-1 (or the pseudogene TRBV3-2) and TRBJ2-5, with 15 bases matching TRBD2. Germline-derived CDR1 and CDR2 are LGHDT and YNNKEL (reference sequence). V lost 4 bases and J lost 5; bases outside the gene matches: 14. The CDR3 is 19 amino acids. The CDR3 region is CASSLIPGLAGGFGETQYF. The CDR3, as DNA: TGTGCCAGCAGCCTCATCCCGGGACTAGCGGGAGGTTTTGGGGAGACCCAGTACTTC.

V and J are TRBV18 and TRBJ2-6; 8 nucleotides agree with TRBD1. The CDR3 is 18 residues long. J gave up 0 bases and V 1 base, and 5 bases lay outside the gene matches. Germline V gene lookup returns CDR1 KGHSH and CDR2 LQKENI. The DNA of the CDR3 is TGTGCCAGCTCACCACGGACAGGGTCCCTCTCTGGGGCCAACGTCCTGACTTTC. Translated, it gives CASSPRTGSLSGANVLTF.

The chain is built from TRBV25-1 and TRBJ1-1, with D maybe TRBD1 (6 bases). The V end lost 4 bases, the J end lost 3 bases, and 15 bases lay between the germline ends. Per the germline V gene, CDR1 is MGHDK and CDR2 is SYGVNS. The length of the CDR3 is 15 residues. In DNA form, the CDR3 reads TGTGCCAGCAGTGGCCAACAGGGTGGGTACACTGAAGCTTTCTTT. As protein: CASSGQQGGYTEAFF.